This T cell receptor beta chain was documented in a study of response to subunit inactivated influenza vaccine. TCRdb recomputed calls from the RT-PCR reads with MiXCR, one row per CDR3 protein. Of about 830,000 distinct CDR3 sequences listed, 18% are singletons. The CDR3 covers 14 residues. With 3 bases removed from V and 0 bases from J, the gap between germline ends came to 8 bases. The gene calls are TRBV12-3 or TRBV12-4 and TRBJ1-1; D gene unclear. Sequencing was performed on PBMCs from blood, taken roughly 5 days after vaccination. The TCR sequence derives from a man between 45 and 60 years old who received an inactivated influenza vaccine. This chain's CDR3 is CASSFRTMNTEAFF. CDR3 bases: TGTGCCAGCAGTTTCCGCACCATGAACACTGAAGCTTTCTTT.